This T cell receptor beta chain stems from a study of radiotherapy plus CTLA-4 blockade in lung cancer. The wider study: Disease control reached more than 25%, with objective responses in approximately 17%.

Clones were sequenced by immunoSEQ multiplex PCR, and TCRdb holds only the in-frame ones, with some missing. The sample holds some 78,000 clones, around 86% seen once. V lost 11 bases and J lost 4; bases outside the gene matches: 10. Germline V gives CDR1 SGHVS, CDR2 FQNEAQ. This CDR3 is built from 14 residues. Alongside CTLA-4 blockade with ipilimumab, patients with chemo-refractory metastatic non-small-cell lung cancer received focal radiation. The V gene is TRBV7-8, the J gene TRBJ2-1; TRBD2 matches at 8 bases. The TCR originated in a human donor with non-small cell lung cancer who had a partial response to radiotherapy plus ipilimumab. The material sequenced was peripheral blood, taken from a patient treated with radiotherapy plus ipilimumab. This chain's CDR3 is CAGSPLAGYNEQFF. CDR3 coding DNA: TGTGCCGGCTCCCCCCTAGCGGGTTACAATGAGCAGTTCTTC.